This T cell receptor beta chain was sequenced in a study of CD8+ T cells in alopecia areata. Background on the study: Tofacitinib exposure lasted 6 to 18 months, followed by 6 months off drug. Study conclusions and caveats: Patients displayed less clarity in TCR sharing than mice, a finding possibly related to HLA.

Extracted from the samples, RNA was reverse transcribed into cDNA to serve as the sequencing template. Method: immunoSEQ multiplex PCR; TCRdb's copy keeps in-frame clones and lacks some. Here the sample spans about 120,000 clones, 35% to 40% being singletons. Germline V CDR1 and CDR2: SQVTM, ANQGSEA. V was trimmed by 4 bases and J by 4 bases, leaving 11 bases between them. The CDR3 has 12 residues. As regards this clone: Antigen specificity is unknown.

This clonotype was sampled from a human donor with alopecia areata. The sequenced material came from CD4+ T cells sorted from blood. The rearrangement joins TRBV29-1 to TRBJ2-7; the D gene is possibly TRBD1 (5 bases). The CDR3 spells CSVGGAFYEQYF. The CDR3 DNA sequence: TGCAGCGTTGGTGGGGCTTTTTACGAGCAGTACTTC.